In this sample, the clone carrying this T cell receptor (beta chain) turned up once. The target antigen is unknown. Clones were read by immunoSEQ multiplex PCR, and TCRdb kept only the in-frame ones, dropping some. The repertoire consists of about 46,000 clones, with 85% to 95% occurring once and the leading ten covering less than 2.5%. V shed 5 bases and J shed 1 base, with 9 bases lying between them. Germline V gene lookup returns CDR1 MRHNA and CDR2 SNTAGT. This CDR3 spans 13 amino acids. This sample was included in a study of a mutant IDH1 vaccine in newly diagnosed glioma. Study-wide background: The study started vaccination 4-6 weeks after radiotherapy alone, or with temozolomide cycles. V12 came at week 35, V13 at week 47.

Documented time point: week 35, safety follow-up. The investigators gave 300 ug of mutant IDH1 20-mer peptide in each vaccine dose, together with topical imiquimod. Overall study results and limits: Vaccine-induced immune responses were detected in about 95% of patients.

The specimen was PBMCs, collected from a glioma patient whose treatment included an IDH1 peptide vaccine. The receptor's source is a man aged 50-59 years with glioma. The rearrangement links TRBV6-4 to TRBJ2-7, with D possibly matching TRBD2 (5 bases). Here the CDR3 reads CASSRGPSYEQYF. In DNA form, the CDR3 reads TGTGCCAGCAGTAGAGGGCCTTCCTACGAGCAGTACTTC.